Each of the 5 T cell receptor beta chains below was sequenced from the same sample in a study of T cells in Graves' hyperthyroidism and ophthalmopathy. Amplification of TCR beta CDR3 regions used RNA as the template. Researchers ran a first-round RT-PCR on the TCR CDR3 using the HTBI primer set. TCRdb re-analysed the multiplex PCR reads in MiXCR, keeping a single row per CDR3 protein. Among 530,000 or so distinct CDR3 sequences, 46% were seen once, and the ten largest hold about 8.3%. Sequencing was performed on peripheral blood or thyroid tissue (not recorded which). The receptors here all came from a woman aged 18-35 years with Graves' hyperthyroidism.

This clonotype was recorded many times. V usage is TRBV29-1 and J usage is TRBJ2-3; 8 positions match TRBD1. CDR1 and CDR2 (germline): SQVTM, ANQGSEA. The CDR3 spans 12 residues. V dropped 7 bases and J dropped 1; count of bases not matched to a gene: 1. The CDR3 spells CSADRGTDTQYF. As DNA, the CDR3 is TGCAGCGCGGACAGGGGCACAGATACGCAGTATTTT.

This clonotype has ten or more counts. The rearrangement uses TRBV29-1 and TRBJ2-6; TRBD1 aligns across 8 bases. V was clipped by 3 bases and J by 0 bases; unmatched bases: 4. There are 16 residues in the CDR3. Germline loops: CDR1 SQVTM, CDR2 ANQGSEA. The CDR3: CSVEDRAHSGANVLTF. The CDR3 region has the DNA TGCAGCGTTGAGGACAGGGCCCACTCTGGGGCCAACGTCCTGACTTTC.

The chain's CDR3 is CASSFAGANVLTF. The CDR3 bases are TGTGCCAGCAGCTTCGCGGGGGCCAACGTCCTGACTTTC. V usage is TRBV7-2 and J usage is TRBJ2-6; D uncertain. The germline V gene has CDR1 SGHTA and CDR2 FQGNSA. The CDR3 is made up of 13 amino acids. V was shortened by 3 bases and J by 4 bases, with 4 bases between the two germline ends.

As regards this clonotype: This may stem from a read error, because a much larger clone lies one nucleotide away. The V gene is TRBV7-2, the J gene TRBJ2-5; tentatively, D is TRBD2 (6 bases). V lost 5 bases and J 10 bases, leaving 11 bases between the germline ends. Germline V lookup: CDR1 SGHTA, CDR2 FQGNSA. The CDR3 runs to 11 residues. CDR3 residues: CASSQRAGQYF. For the CDR3, the DNA is TGTGCCAGCAGCCAACGAGCGGGCCAGTACTTC.

This clonotype came up a few times. Just one base apart from a much larger clone, this may be a read error. The chain carries TRBV19 and TRBJ2-7; D tentatively fits TRBD1 or TRBD2 (5 bases each). Trimming shortened V by 8 bases and J by 5 bases, and 19 bases separated the two germline ends. The V gene's germline CDR1 is LNHDA and CDR2 SQIVND (reference sequence). The CDR3 is 14 residues long. The CDR3 here is CASAMGPANDEQYF. The CDR3 bases are TGTGCCAGTGCCATGGGACCAGCGAACGACGAGCAGTACTTC.